This T cell receptor (beta chain) is from a study of shared clonotypes between healthy human individuals. CD8 cells regarded as naive lacked CD45RO, were positively chosen for CCR7, and omitted terminally differentiated effector memory CD45RA+ cells. Every donor, a Caucasian adult, lived in Nashville, Tennessee. Only in-frame clones appear in the TCRdb table, and some are missing; sequencing was by immunoSEQ multiplex PCR. The sample holds around 600,000 clones; 95% to 98% are singletons and the top ten take approximately 0.33%. The receptor comes from a man aged 30 to 39 in good health. The sequencing input was naive CD8+ T cells sorted from blood.

Here the CDR3 DNA reads TGTGCCAGCAGTTTAGGGACGGACGCCACGGTAGATACGCAGTATTTT. It translates to CASSLGTDATVDTQYF. This chain uses TRBV28 with TRBJ2-3, with D perhaps matching TRBD1 or TRBD2 (5 bases each). V gave up 2 bases and J gave up 5 bases, with 17 bases separating them. Germline-derived CDR1 and CDR2 are MDHEN and SYDVKM. This CDR3 has 16 amino acids.